These 28 T cell receptor beta chains came from one sample sequenced in a study of early T cells in non-severe SARS-CoV-2 infection. MiXCR was run by TCRdb on the 5' RACE reads, yielding one entry per CDR3 protein. The sample carries approximately 35,000 distinct CDR3 sequences, less than 6% recorded once. The sequencing sample was made of whole blood. All receptors come from an adult who was a healthcare worker with PCR-confirmed SARS-CoV-2 infection or an uninfected control (not recorded which).

This clonotype was counted at least ten times. The J gene is TRBJ2-1, the V gene TRBV4-1; TRBD2 matches 11 bases. V lost 3 bases, J lost 7 bases, and 8 bases stayed unmatched. The CDR3 is made up of 16 amino acids. CDR1 and CDR2 from the germline V gene are MGHRA and YSYEKL. CDR3 region: CASSQRTSGQANEQFF. The CDR3 DNA reads TGCGCCAGCAGCCAGCGGACTAGCGGGCAAGCTAATGAGCAGTTCTTC.

This clonotype was detected ten times or more. CDR3 coding DNA: TGTGCCAGCAGCGTCGAAGGGCTAGGTATGACAGATACGCAGTATTTT. It encodes CASSVEGLGMTDTQYF. The V call is TRBV9, the J call TRBJ2-3; D remains ambiguous. The CDR3 runs to 16 residues. Trimming took 2 bases from V and 3 from J, leaving 16 bases between them. CDR1 SGDLS and CDR2 YYNGEE come from the germline V gene.

This clonotype was counted many times. The V call is TRBV7-2, the J call TRBJ1-6; unclear D gene. The V gene lost 1 base and the J gene lost 8 bases, with 12 bases spanning the gap. The CDR3 totals 15 residues. CDR1 is SGHTA, CDR2 FQGNSA, per germline. The CDR3 region has the DNA TGTGCCAGCAGCTTAGGGCGAGGTGGGGATTCACCCCTCCACTTT. Its translation is CASSLGRGGDSPLHF.

Many counts were recorded for this clonotype. This sequence joins TRBV4-2 and TRBJ1-1; weak D call: TRBD1 (6 bases). The CDR3 length is 14 residues. Germline CDR1 reads LGHNA; CDR2 reads YNFKEQ. The V end lost 4 bases, the J end lost 4 bases, and 13 bases lay between the germline ends. CDR3 sequence (DNA): TGTGCCAGCAGCCCCAGTGGAGGGGGCACTGAAGCTTTCTTT. This sequence encodes CASSPSGGGTEAFF.

The genes are TRBV6-2 or TRBV6-3 and TRBJ2-2, with a weak D call TRBD2 (5 bases). Germline V CDR1 and CDR2: MNHEY, SVGEGT. Trimming left V 0 bases short and J 7 bases short, with 9 bases between. The CDR3 totals 14 residues. For the CDR3, the DNA is TGTGCCAGCAGTTACTCGATGGAGGACGGGGAGCTGTTTTTT. This codes for CASSYSMEDGELFF.

This clonotype was observed at least ten times. J is TRBJ2-3 and V is TRBV12-3 or TRBV12-4; TRBD2 agrees at 7 bases. There are 15 residues in the CDR3. With 6 bases clipped from V and 1 base from J, the junction kept 7 bases outside the gene matches. CDR3 bases: TGTGCCAGCAGCCCAGGACTAGGAGGCACAGATACGCAGTATTTT. Encoded protein: CASSPGLGGTDTQYF.

The sample holds many counts of this clonotype. The V gene is TRBV24-1, the J gene TRBJ2-5; 11 nucleotides match TRBD2. After removal of 10 bases from V and 4 bases from J, the junction contained 4 bases not matched to a gene. The CDR3 is 13 amino acids. Germline V lookup: CDR1 KGHDR, CDR2 SFDVKD. CDR3 residues: CATQTSGVETQYF. The CDR3 nucleotides are TGTGCCACACAGACTAGCGGGGTAGAGACCCAGTACTTC.

This clonotype was observed a few times. The V gene is TRBV4-3, the J gene TRBJ1-2, with D unclear. This CDR3 is built from 15 residues. Germline CDR1 reads LGHNA; CDR2 reads YSLEER. V gave up 3 bases and J gave up 7 bases, with 18 bases separating them. Written as DNA, the CDR3 is TGCGCCAGCAGCCAGGAAAGAAATGTGGGTCCTGGCTACACCTTC. Translating gives CASSQERNVGPGYTF.

This clonotype was counted between two and nine times. The chain joins TRBV10-3 to TRBJ1-1; D is ambiguous. The CDR3 consists of 14 residues. The ends were cut back, 0 bases at V and 1 base at J, with 6 bases in the middle. Germline lookup yields CDR1 ENHRY and CDR2 SYGVKD. CDR3 in DNA: TGTGCCATCAGTGAGTCGTCTGGGAACACTGAAGCTTTCTTT. This codes for CAISESSGNTEAFF.

In its sample, this clonotype was seen many times. V and J are TRBV3-1 and TRBJ2-5; D is uncertain. Germline V gene data show CDR1 as LGHDT and CDR2 as YNNKEL (reference sequence). The CDR3 covers 14 residues. Trimming cost V 1 base and J 5 bases, with 11 bases left between them. The DNA of the CDR3 is TGTGCCAGCAGCCAAGGTTTCTCCCCGGAGACCCAGTACTTC. Protein product: CASSQGFSPETQYF.

This clonotype was detected many times. This sequence joins TRBV5-4 and TRBJ2-1; TRBD1 matches 7 bases. Looked up from germline, CDR1 is SGHNT and CDR2 is YYREEE (reference sequence). Trimming removed 0 bases from V and 3 bases from J; junction bases left unmatched: 6. CDR3 length: 16 amino acids. Here the CDR3 DNA reads TGTGCCAGCAGCTTGGCACCGGACAGGCGCTACAATGAGCAGTTCTTC. This gives the protein CASSLAPDRRYNEQFF.

This chain connects TRBV18 to TRBJ1-1; D call uncertain. Germline values: CDR1 KGHSH, CDR2 LQKENI. The CDR3 has 12 amino acids. V was pared by 0 bases and J by 11 bases, with 10 bases between. CDR3 sequence: CASSPPMGTAFF. The CDR3 DNA is TGTGCCAGCTCACCACCTATGGGAACGGCTTTCTTT.

There are a few counts of this clonotype. The chain uses TRBV7-2 and TRBJ2-1; no firm D call. V lost 1 base and J 8 bases, leaving 6 bases between the germline ends. The CDR3 runs 12 residues. Per germline, CDR1 SGHTA and CDR2 FQGNSA. CDR3 nucleotide sequence: TGTGCCAGCAGCTTAGTTAATTATGAGCAGTTCTTC. It specifies CASSLVNYEQFF.

About this clonotype itself: A much larger clone sits a single nucleotide away, making a read error possible. The chain employs TRBV19 and TRBJ2-3, with 8 bases fitting TRBD1. Germline CDR1 reads LNHDA; CDR2 reads SQIVND (reference sequence). The CDR3 consists of 16 residues. This chain's CDR3 is CAISILLDRGTDTQYF. The CDR3 DNA follows: TGTGCCATTAGTATTCTCCTGGACAGGGGCACAGATACGCAGTATTTT. The full variable domain, in which reference TRBV19 and TRBJ2-3 provide the parts outside the CDR3, is DGGITQSPKYLFRKEGQNVTLSCEQNLNHDAMYWYRQDPGQGLRLIYYSQIVNDFQKGDIAEGYSVSREKKESFPLTVTSAQKNPTAFYLCAISILLDRGTDTQYFGPGTRLTVL.

This clonotype has a count of ten or more. The chain joins TRBV5-1 to TRBJ2-7, with 8 bases fitting TRBD2. With 5 bases clipped from V and 2 bases from J, the junction kept 6 bases outside the gene matches. The CDR3 sequence is 14 residues long. Germline V gene lookup returns CDR1 SGHRS and CDR2 YFSETQ. In nucleotides, the CDR3 is TGCGCCAGCAGGGCGGGGGGCCCCACCTACGAGCAGTACTTC. Its protein is CASRAGGPTYEQYF.

Ten or more counts support this clonotype. The chain uses TRBV20-1 and TRBJ1-4, with 7 positions matching TRBD1. The CDR3 is made up of 15 amino acids. Germline trimming cut 3 bases from V and 8 bases from J; bases unmatched to any gene: 12. The germline V gene encodes CDR1 DFQATT and CDR2 SNEGSKA (reference sequence). The CDR3 is CSARDSQGMREKLFF. CDR3 sequence (DNA): TGCAGTGCTAGGGACTCACAGGGGATGAGGGAAAAACTGTTTTTT.

In its sample, this clonotype ranks as medium-sized. The gene calls are TRBV25-1 and TRBJ1-2; D is unresolved. Trimming shortened V by 1 base and J by 2 bases, and 5 bases separated the two germline ends. The CDR3 contains 13 residues. The germline V gene encodes CDR1 MGHDK and CDR2 SYGVNS. CDR3 region: CASSESRNYGYTF. As DNA, the CDR3 is TGTGCCAGCAGTGAATCCCGGAACTATGGCTACACCTTC.

This clonotype has at least ten counts. The chain carries TRBV7-4 and TRBJ1-5, with D perhaps matching TRBD1 (6 bases). V was cut by 5 bases and J by 2 bases, with 16 bases left in between. From germline, CDR1 is SGHVT and CDR2 SQSDAQ. The CDR3 totals 16 residues. CDR3 sequence reads: CASSKEYRAGNQPQHF. As DNA, the CDR3 is TGTGCCAGCAGCAAAGAGTACAGGGCTGGCAATCAGCCCCAGCATTTT. Looking up the rest from reference TRBV7-4 and TRBJ1-5 gives the full variable domain: GAGVSQSPRYKVAKRGRDVALRCDSISGHVTLYWYRQTLGQGSEVLTYSQSDAQRDKSGRPSGRFSAERPERSVSTLKIQRTEQGDSAVYLCASSKEYRAGNQPQHFGDGTRLSIL.

This clonotype was recorded many times. The chain employs TRBV12-3 or TRBV12-4 and TRBJ1-2; D is uncertain. The CDR3 contains 13 residues. Trimming shortened V by 5 bases and J by 4 bases, and 11 bases separated the two germline ends. This chain's CDR3 is CASSDGPLYGYTF. As DNA, the CDR3 is TGTGCCAGCAGTGATGGACCACTCTATGGCTACACCTTC.

Many counts were recorded for this clonotype. The chain couples TRBV3-1 to TRBJ1-5; 8 bases align to TRBD1. CDR3 length: 14 residues. Trimming removed 1 base from V and 6 bases from J; junction bases left unmatched: 2. In germline, CDR1 is LGHDT, CDR2 YNNKEL (reference sequence). This CDR3 reads CASSQGQGSQPQHF. The CDR3 DNA reads as TGTGCCAGCAGCCAAGGACAGGGGAGTCAGCCCCAGCATTTT.

There are a few counts of this clonotype. The rearrangement joins TRBV3-1 to TRBJ1-6; the D gene is possibly TRBD1 (5 bases). V was trimmed by 1 base and J by 13 bases, leaving 11 bases between them. The CDR3 has 13 amino acids. Per the germline V gene, CDR1 is LGHDT and CDR2 is YNNKEL (reference sequence). The CDR3 reads CASSQGGRDPLHF. CDR3 DNA sequence: TGTGCCAGCAGCCAAGGCGGCAGGGACCCCCTCCACTTT. The entire variable domain, with the rest obtained from reference TRBV3-1 and TRBJ1-6, is as follows: DTAVSQTPKYLVTQMGNDKSIKCEQNLGHDTMYWYKQDSKKFLKIMFSYNNKELIINETVPNRFSPKSPDKAHLNLHINSLELGDSAVYFCASSQGGRDPLHFGNGTRLTVT.

This clonotype appeared many times. The chain carries TRBV14 and TRBJ1-1; D not resolved. V was cut by 3 bases and J by 5 bases, with 7 bases left in between. This CDR3 has 12 amino acids. Germline V gene data show CDR1 as SGHDN and CDR2 as FVKESK. The CDR3 sequence: CASSQGRTEAFF. As DNA, the CDR3 is TGTGCCAGCAGCCAGGGGAGAACTGAAGCTTTCTTT. Looking up the rest from reference TRBV14 and TRBJ1-1 gives the full variable domain: EAGVTQFPSHSVIEKGQTVTLRCDPISGHDNLYWYRRVMGKEIKFLLHFVKESKQDESGMPNNRFLAERTGGTYSTLKVQPAELEDSGVYFCASSQGRTEAFFGQGTRLTVV.

This clonotype was recorded at least ten times. The chain is built from TRBV6-6 and TRBJ1-5; 7 bases are shared with TRBD1. Germline V lookup: CDR1 MNHNY, CDR2 SVGAGI (reference sequence). V shed 2 bases, J shed 7 bases, and the junction held 11 bases outside the gene matches. This CDR3 contains 16 residues. CDR3 sequence: CASSYPPGQILQPQHF. CDR3 in DNA: TGTGCCAGCAGTTACCCCCCGGGACAGATTCTCCAGCCCCAGCATTTT.

This chain connects TRBV7-2 to TRBJ2-5; 8 bases are shared with TRBD2. The CDR3 extends over 16 amino acids. J lost 3 bases, V lost 8 bases, and 14 bases had no gene match. Looked up from germline, CDR1 is SGHTA and CDR2 is FQGNSA. For the CDR3, the DNA is TGTGCCAGCGAGTTGCGTACCGGGGGGGCCAAAGAGACCCAGTACTTC. Translating gives CASELRTGGAKETQYF.

This clonotype has at least ten counts. V is TRBV18 and J is TRBJ1-6; 7 bases are shared with TRBD1. This CDR3 is built from 16 residues. Germline V gives CDR1 KGHSH, CDR2 LQKENI. V dropped 4 bases and J dropped 5; count of bases not matched to a gene: 8. The CDR3 DNA is TGTGCCAGCTCACTCCGACAGGGTCGGGATAATTCACCCCTCCACTTT. Its protein product is CASSLRQGRDNSPLHF.

This clonotype was detected ten times or more. This chain links TRBV5-4 with TRBJ2-7, with 9 nucleotides matching TRBD2. V shed 1 base, J shed 7 bases, and the junction held 9 bases outside the gene matches. The V gene's germline CDR1 is SGHNT and CDR2 YYREEE (reference sequence). The CDR3 spans 15 residues. CDR3 nucleotides: TGTGCCAGCAGCTTGCCTAGCGGGGAGTCGGGGGAGCAGTACTTC. Translation: CASSLPSGESGEQYF.

This clonotype was picked up a small number of times. The gene calls are TRBV30 and TRBJ2-2, with D possibly matching TRBD1 (5 bases). Germline loops: CDR1 GTSNPN, CDR2 SVGIG (reference sequence). This CDR3 is built from 16 residues. Trimming removed 4 bases from V and 4 bases from J, with 19 bases in between. CDR3 in DNA: TGTGCCTGGATCGGGCGGACAAAAACCTTCACCGGGGAGCTGTTTTTT. Amino acids: CAWIGRTKTFTGELFF.

In this sample, this clonotype turned up once. The rearrangement links TRBV12-5 to TRBJ2-7; D is unresolved. From germline, CDR1 is LGHNT and CDR2 FRNRAP. The CDR3 contains 12 residues. Trimming cost V 6 bases and J 2 bases, with 8 bases left between them. The CDR3 DNA sequence: TGTGCTAGTGGCCTGGGCCCCTACGAGCAGTACTTC. Translated, it gives CASGLGPYEQYF.